One and the same sample provided the 10 T cell receptor beta chains below, sequenced in a study of shared clonotypes between healthy human individuals. TCRdb keeps only in-frame clones here, not all; method: immunoSEQ multiplex PCR. Counted here are around 1,900,000 clones, 93% occurring once; the ten biggest clones make up approximately 1.6%. Naive CD8 cells comprised CD45RO-negative, CCR7-positively selected cells, excluding terminally differentiated effector memory CD45RA+ cells. Sequenced: naive CD8+ T cells from PBMCs. The receptor source for this set is a man aged 18 to 29 in good health. Some clones in this sample may be carry-over from other donors' samples.

A single count supports this clone. The chain uses TRBV10-3 and TRBJ1-1; D might be TRBD1 (5 bases). The CDR3 has 14 amino acids. Germline loops: CDR1 ENHRY, CDR2 SYGVKD. V lost 0 bases and J 6 bases, leaving 11 bases between the germline ends. The CDR3 nucleotides read TGTGCCATCAGTGAGTCCAGGGTAAATTCTGAAGCTTTCTTT. Translating gives CAISESRVNSEAFF.

The gene calls are TRBV28 and TRBJ1-1; D unclear. CDR1 MDHEN and CDR2 SYDVKM come from the germline V gene. V dropped 2 bases and J dropped 8 bases, with 6 bases sitting between them. The CDR3 runs 11 residues. DNA of the CDR3: TGTGCCAGCAGTTTAATCTCAGAAGCTTTCTTT. Amino acid sequence: CASSLISEAFF.

The genes are TRBV28 and TRBJ2-2; D possibly corresponds to TRBD2 (6 bases). V was pared by 6 bases and J by 4 bases, with 18 bases between. The CDR3 has 16 residues. Germline V gene lookup returns CDR1 MDHEN and CDR2 SYDVKM. CDR3 sequence (DNA): TGTGCCAGCAGCCATGGGGGGAGATGGTTCACCGGGGAGCTGTTTTTT. It codes for CASSHGGRWFTGELFF.

This chain joins TRBV9 and TRBJ2-1; the D is unclear. Between the trimmed V and J ends, which lost 1 base and 8 bases, there was a span of 13 bases. The CDR3 spans 14 residues. CDR1 is SGDLS, CDR2 YYNGEE, per germline. The DNA for the CDR3 is TGTGCCAGCAGCGTATCCAACTCCATCGATGAGCAGTTCTTC. This encodes CASSVSNSIDEQFF. Full variable domain (remainder filled in from reference TRBV9 and TRBJ2-1): DSGVTQTPKHLITATGQRVTLRCSPRSGDLSVYWYQQSLDQGLQFLIQYYNGEERAKGNILERFSAQQFPDLHSELNLSSLELGDSALYFCASSVSNSIDEQFFGPGTRLTVL.

This chain links TRBV4-2 with TRBJ1-1; D might be TRBD1 (5 bases). Per germline, CDR1 LGHNA and CDR2 YNFKEQ. This CDR3 spans 15 amino acids. Trimming left V 5 bases short and J 2 bases short, with 15 bases between. CDR3 bases: TGTGCCAGCAGCAGTGGGGGGTCCATCAACACTGAAGCTTTCTTT. Its protein product is CASSSGGSINTEAFF.

The rearrangement uses TRBV15 and TRBJ2-1; D may be TRBD1 (5 bases). CDR1 is LNHNV and CDR2 is YYDKDF in the germline V gene (reference sequence). V lost 3 bases to trimming and J lost 9 bases, with 12 bases between them. This CDR3 comprises 13 residues. The CDR3 region is CATSSGQGAEQFF. The CDR3 coding sequence is TGTGCCACCAGCAGTGGGCAGGGCGCTGAGCAGTTCTTC.

The gene calls are TRBV7-9 and TRBJ2-1; TRBD2 aligns across 9 bases. The CDR3 extends over 15 amino acids. J was trimmed by 9 bases and V by 5 bases; bases with no gene match: 11. The V gene's germline CDR1 is SEHNR and CDR2 FQNEAQ (reference sequence). DNA of the CDR3: TGTGCCAGCAGCGTTCCAAGCGGGAGGTCGGGTGAGCAGTTCTTC. Protein sequence: CASSVPSGRSGEQFF.

The rearrangement uses TRBV28 and TRBJ2-5, with TRBD2 as a possible D gene (5 bases). Between the trimmed V and J ends, which lost 6 bases and 4 bases, there was a span of 12 bases. The CDR3 totals 13 residues. Germline loops: CDR1 MDHEN, CDR2 SYDVKM. This chain's CDR3 is CASRRASRETQYF. The CDR3 DNA is TGTGCCAGCAGGCGGGCTAGCAGAGAGACCCAGTACTTC.

The chain combines TRBV5-6 with TRBJ2-1; TRBD2 matches at 14 bases. Germline CDR1 reads SGHDT; CDR2 reads YYEEEE. The CDR3 consists of 17 residues. V lost 4 bases and J lost 3; bases outside the gene matches: 6. CDR3 loop: CASSGTSGGAGYNEQFF. As DNA, the CDR3 is TGTGCCAGCAGCGGGACTAGCGGGGGAGCTGGCTACAATGAGCAGTTCTTC.

Comments on this clone: This sample includes further DNA sequences coding for the same CDR3. The CDR3 DNA sequence: TGTGCTAGTGGCCGGGGAGGGAACACTGAAGCTTTCTTT. Its translation: CASGRGGNTEAFF. The chain has TRBV12-5 and TRBJ1-1; D not resolved. Trimming took 6 bases from V and 1 from J, leaving 9 bases between them. This CDR3 has 13 amino acids. CDR1 and CDR2 from the germline V gene are LGHNT and FRNRAP.